The 5 T cell receptor beta chains below were found in one sample sequenced in a study of early T cells in non-severe SARS-CoV-2 infection. Using its own MiXCR run on the 5' RACE reads, TCRdb lists one record per CDR3 protein. The sample carries 50,000 to 60,000 distinct CDR3 sequences, roughly 6.2% recorded once. The source material was whole blood. The source of these receptors is an adult who was a healthcare worker with PCR-confirmed SARS-CoV-2 infection or an uninfected control (not recorded which).

J is TRBJ1-1 and V is TRBV10-2; D is ambiguous. The germline CDR1 and CDR2 sequences are WSHSY and SAAADI. The CDR3 runs 14 residues. Trimming removed 5 bases from V and 0 bases from J, with 10 bases in between. CDR3 residues: CASSFSQVNTEAFF. The DNA for the CDR3 is TGCGCCAGCAGTTTTAGCCAGGTGAACACTGAAGCTTTCTTT.

The rearrangement joins TRBV9 to TRBJ2-7; 10 positions agree with TRBD2. V was clipped by 3 bases and J by 2 bases; unmatched bases: 8. CDR1 is SGDLS and CDR2 is YYNGEE in the germline V gene. The CDR3 sequence is 16 residues long. CDR3 bases: TGTGCCAGCAGCGGGCTAGCGGGGGCGGCGGCCTACGAGCAGTACTTC. Protein sequence: CASSGLAGAAAYEQYF.

The rearrangement links TRBV7-6 to TRBJ1-5; D is ambiguous. The V end was cut by 3 bases, the J end by 7 bases, with 10 bases between. The CDR3 has 13 amino acids. Germline V lookup: CDR1 SGHVS, CDR2 FNYEAQ. This CDR3 is CASSLQGRQPQHF. The CDR3 bases are TGTGCCAGCAGCTTGCAAGGAAGGCAGCCCCAGCATTTT.

In its sample, this clonotype was seen many times. The gene calls are TRBV10-1 and TRBJ2-2; D possibly corresponds to TRBD1 (5 bases). Per germline, CDR1 WNHNN and CDR2 SYGVQD (reference sequence). CDR3 length equals 12 residues. V was trimmed by 5 bases and J by 7 bases, leaving 8 bases between them. The CDR3 DNA is TGCGCCAGCAGTCAGGGCATCGGGGAGCTGTTTTTT. Encoded protein: CASSQGIGELFF.

This clonotype was picked up a small number of times. V gene TRBV11-2 combines with J gene TRBJ2-7; D is ambiguous. The germline V gene encodes CDR1 SGHAT and CDR2 FQNNGV. V shed 1 base and J shed 2 bases, with 9 bases lying between them. This CDR3 region has 14 residues. The DNA for the CDR3 is TGTGCCAGCAGCTTAGGTCCTTACCCCTACGAGCAGTACTTC. It yields the protein CASSLGPYPYEQYF.